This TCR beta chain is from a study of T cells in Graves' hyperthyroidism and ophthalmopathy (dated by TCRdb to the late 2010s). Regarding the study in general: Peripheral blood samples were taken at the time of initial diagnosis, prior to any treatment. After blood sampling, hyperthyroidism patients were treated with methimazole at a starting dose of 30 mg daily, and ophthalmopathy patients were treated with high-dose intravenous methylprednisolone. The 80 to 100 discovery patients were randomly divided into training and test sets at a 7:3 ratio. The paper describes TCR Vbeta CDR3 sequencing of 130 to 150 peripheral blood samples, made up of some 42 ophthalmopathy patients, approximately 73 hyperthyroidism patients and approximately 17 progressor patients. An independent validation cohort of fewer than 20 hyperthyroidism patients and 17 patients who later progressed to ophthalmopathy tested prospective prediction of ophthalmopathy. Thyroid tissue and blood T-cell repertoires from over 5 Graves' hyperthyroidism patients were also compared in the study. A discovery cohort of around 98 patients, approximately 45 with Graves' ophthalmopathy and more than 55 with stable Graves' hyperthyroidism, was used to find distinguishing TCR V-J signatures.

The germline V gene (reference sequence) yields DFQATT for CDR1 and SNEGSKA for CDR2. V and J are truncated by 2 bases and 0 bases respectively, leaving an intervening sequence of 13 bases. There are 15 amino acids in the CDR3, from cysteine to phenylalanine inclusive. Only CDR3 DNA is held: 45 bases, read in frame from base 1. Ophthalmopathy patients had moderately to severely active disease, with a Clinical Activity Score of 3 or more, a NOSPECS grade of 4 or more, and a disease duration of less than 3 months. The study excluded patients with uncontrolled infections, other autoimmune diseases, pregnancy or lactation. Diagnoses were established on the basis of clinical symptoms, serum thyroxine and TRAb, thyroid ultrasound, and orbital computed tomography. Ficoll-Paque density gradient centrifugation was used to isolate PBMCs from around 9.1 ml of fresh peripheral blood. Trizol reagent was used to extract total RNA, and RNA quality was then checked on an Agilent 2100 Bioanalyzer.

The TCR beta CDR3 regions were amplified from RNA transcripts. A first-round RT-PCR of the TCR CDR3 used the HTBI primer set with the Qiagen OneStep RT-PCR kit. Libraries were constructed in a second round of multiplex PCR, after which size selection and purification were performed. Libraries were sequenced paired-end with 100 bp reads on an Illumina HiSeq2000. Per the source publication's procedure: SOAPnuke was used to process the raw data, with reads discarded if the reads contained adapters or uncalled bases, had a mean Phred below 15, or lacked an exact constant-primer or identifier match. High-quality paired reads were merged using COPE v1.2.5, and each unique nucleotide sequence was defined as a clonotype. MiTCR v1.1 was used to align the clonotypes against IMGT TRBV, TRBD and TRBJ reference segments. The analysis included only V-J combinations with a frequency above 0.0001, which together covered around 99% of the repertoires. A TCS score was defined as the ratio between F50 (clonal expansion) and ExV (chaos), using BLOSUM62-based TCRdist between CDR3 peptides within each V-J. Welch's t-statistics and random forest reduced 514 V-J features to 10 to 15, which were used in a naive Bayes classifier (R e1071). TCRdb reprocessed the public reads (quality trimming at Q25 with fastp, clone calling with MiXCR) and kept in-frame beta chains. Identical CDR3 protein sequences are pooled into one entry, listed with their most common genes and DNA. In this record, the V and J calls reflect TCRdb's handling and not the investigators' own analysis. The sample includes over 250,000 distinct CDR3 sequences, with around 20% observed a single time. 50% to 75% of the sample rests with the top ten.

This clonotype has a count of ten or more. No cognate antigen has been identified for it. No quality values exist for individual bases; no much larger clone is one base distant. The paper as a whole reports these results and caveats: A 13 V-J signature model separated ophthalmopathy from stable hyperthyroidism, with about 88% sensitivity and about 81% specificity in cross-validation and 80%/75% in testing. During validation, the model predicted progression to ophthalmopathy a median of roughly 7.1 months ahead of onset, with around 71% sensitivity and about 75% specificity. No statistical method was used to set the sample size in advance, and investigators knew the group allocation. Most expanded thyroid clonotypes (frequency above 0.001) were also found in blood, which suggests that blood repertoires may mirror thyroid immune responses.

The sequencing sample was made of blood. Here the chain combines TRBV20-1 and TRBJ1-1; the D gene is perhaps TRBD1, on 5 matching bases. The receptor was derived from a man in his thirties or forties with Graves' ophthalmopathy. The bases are TGCAGTGCTAGATCAGGGAGGAATCTGAACACTGAAGCTTTCTTT. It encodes CSARSGRNLNTEAFF.